These 32 T cell receptor beta chains originate from one sample sequenced in a study of blood T cells in healthy people across ages (dated by TCRdb to between 2014 and 2017). Library construction relied on 5' RACE. Sequencing used an Illumina HiSeq 2500. The second PCR ran for roughly 6 to 11 cycles and used a J-beta primer mix along with a sample-barcoded 5' primer. In-frame beta chains were kept once TCRdb had trimmed the public reads at Q25 with fastp and called clones with MiXCR. Each CDR3 protein gets just one entry, which takes the most common genes and DNA from the rows behind it. The table for this sample lists over a million distinct CDR3 sequences; 42% of them were counted only once. The ten largest account for around 4% of the sample. The source material was blood. These receptors were obtained from a young woman in good health.

The chain carries TRBV7-2 and TRBJ1-2; no clear D. Germline CDR1 is SGHTA and CDR2 is FQGNSA. Between the trimmed V and J ends, which lost 0 bases and 2 bases, there was a span of 7 bases. CDR3 length: 14 residues. The CDR3 protein is CASSLATLNYGYTF. The CDR3 bases are TGTGCCAGCAGCTTAGCGACATTAAACTATGGCTACACCTTC.

This chain links TRBV7-9 with TRBJ2-3; 13 bases are a match to TRBD2. The CDR3 consists of 18 residues. Germline CDR1 and CDR2: SEHNR and FQNEAQ (reference sequence). The V gene end was trimmed by 4 bases and the J gene end by 2 bases; junction bases not matched to a gene: 9. The CDR3 reads CASSSAGTSGVHTDTQYF. The CDR3 coding sequence is TGTGCCAGCAGCTCTGCCGGGACTAGCGGGGTACACACAGATACGCAGTATTTT.

The chain links TRBV6-2 or TRBV6-3 to TRBJ2-7; 9 bases line up with TRBD2. The V segment lost 2 bases and the J segment 3 bases; nucleotides outside the gene matches: 5. Germline V CDR1 and CDR2: MNHEY, SVGEGT. The CDR3 totals 15 residues. CDR3 sequence reads: CASSYAVLAGYEQYF. DNA for the CDR3: TGTGCCAGCAGTTACGCGGTACTAGCGGGCTACGAGCAGTACTTC.

In its sample, this clonotype was seen a few times. The chain has TRBV20-1 and TRBJ1-2, with D unresolved. Germline CDR1 is DFQATT and CDR2 is SNEGSKA (reference sequence). The V end lost 5 bases, the J end lost 3 bases, and 10 bases lay between the germline ends. The CDR3 loop spans 12 amino acids. The CDR3 DNA follows: TGCAGTGCTGCCCCACCCGACTATGGCTACACCTTC. Its translation: CSAAPPDYGYTF.

This clonotype showed up just a few times. The V and J genes are TRBV10-2 and TRBJ1-6; D is ambiguous. The CDR3 totals 13 residues. V was clipped by 7 bases and J by 14 bases, with 18 bases between them. Germline lookup yields CDR1 WSHSY and CDR2 SAAADI. The CDR3 spells CASTGPNRSTLHF. The CDR3 coding sequence is TGCGCCAGCACCGGGCCAAATAGATCAACCCTCCACTTT.

The rearrangement joins TRBV7-9 to TRBJ2-3, with D perhaps TRBD1 (5 bases). Germline V gene sequence: CDR1 SEHNR, CDR2 FQNEAQ (reference sequence). The V end was cut by 3 bases, the J end by 6 bases, with 13 bases between. There are 14 residues in the CDR3. CDR3 sequence: CASSFDLAGDTQYF. The CDR3 DNA sequence: TGTGCCAGCAGCTTTGACTTAGCAGGGGATACGCAGTATTTT.

The sample holds a few counts of this clonotype. This rearrangement joins TRBV7-2 to TRBJ2-7, with 7 nucleotides matching TRBD2. The closer fit of TRBJ2-5 to the DNA end suggests the J call may be wrong. Per the germline V gene, CDR1 is SGHTA and CDR2 is FQGNSA. The CDR3 is 16 residues long. This CDR3 is CASSLRPSGFQETQYF. For the CDR3, the DNA is TGTGCCAGCAGCTTAAGGCCTAGCGGTTTTCAAGAGACCCAGTACTTC.

The sample holds a few counts of this clonotype. V is TRBV28 and J is TRBJ2-5, with D possibly being TRBD1 (6 bases). CDR3 length: 14 residues. Trimming left V 5 bases short and J 4 bases short, with 14 bases between. Germline V CDR1 and CDR2: MDHEN, SYDVKM. As DNA, the CDR3 is TGTGCCAGCAGTCCCACAGGGTTGAGAGAGACCCAGTACTTC. Amino acid sequence: CASSPTGLRETQYF.

This clonotype turned up a few times. The V gene is TRBV14, the J gene TRBJ2-7, with D hard to call. Per germline, CDR1 SGHDN and CDR2 FVKESK. The CDR3 covers 12 residues. V shed 0 bases and J shed 8 bases, with 8 bases lying between them. The CDR3 loop reads CASSQDIYKQYF. The CDR3 DNA reads as TGTGCCAGCAGCCAAGACATTTACAAGCAGTACTTC.

The chain has TRBV7-9 and TRBJ2-1; D call uncertain. V lost 5 bases, J lost 1 base, and 15 bases lay in between. This CDR3 contains 16 residues. From germline, CDR1 is SEHNR and CDR2 FQNEAQ (reference sequence). Here the CDR3 DNA reads TGTGCCAGCAGCCCAAGGGCCTCTAAGTCCTACAATGAGCAGTTCTTC. It is translated as CASSPRASKSYNEQFF.

Note on this clonotype: Sequence at one end of the junction differs from germline and may be a read error. This chain uses TRBV7-8 with TRBJ1-2; TRBD1 matches 7 bases. The germline V gene has CDR1 SGHVS and CDR2 FQNEAQ. This CDR3 has 14 amino acids. This chain's CDR3 is CASSPLQGSYGYIF. CDR3 DNA: TGTGCCAGCAGCCCCCTACAGGGGTCCTATGGCTACATCTTC.

This clonotype has more than one count but fewer than ten. The chain recombines TRBV6-2 or TRBV6-3 with TRBJ2-5; D gene unclear. Germline V gene sequence: CDR1 MNHEY, CDR2 SVGEGT. V was trimmed by 4 bases and J by 3 bases, leaving 12 bases between them. The CDR3 contains 14 residues. Here the CDR3 reads CASSFAVSEETQYF. The CDR3 DNA sequence: TGTGCCAGCAGTTTCGCTGTCTCCGAAGAGACCCAGTACTTC.

A few counts support this clonotype. This chain links TRBV7-2 with TRBJ1-5, with no clear D. V lost 5 bases and J 7 bases, leaving 18 bases between the germline ends. Per the germline V gene, CDR1 is SGHTA and CDR2 is FQGNSA. CDR3 length: 15 amino acids. The chain's CDR3 is CASSLRHGVGQPQHF. The CDR3 nucleotides are TGTGCCAGCAGCCTAAGACATGGGGTTGGGCAGCCCCAGCATTTT.

This chain connects TRBV5-1 to TRBJ2-1, with D unclear. There are 12 residues in the CDR3. V shed 0 bases and J shed 8 bases, with 6 bases lying between them. The germline V gene has CDR1 SGHRS and CDR2 YFSETQ. This CDR3 reads CASSLAFDEQFF. CDR3 coding DNA: TGCGCCAGCAGCTTGGCCTTTGATGAGCAGTTCTTC.

The rearrangement joins TRBV7-8 to TRBJ2-2; D is uncertain. V lost 3 bases to trimming and J lost 1 base, with 12 bases between them. The CDR3 consists of 16 residues. Germline V lookup: CDR1 SGHVS, CDR2 FQNEAQ. The CDR3: CASSFSPILNTGELFF. The DNA for the CDR3 is TGTGCCAGCAGCTTTAGCCCTATTTTGAACACCGGGGAGCTGTTTTTT.

The rearrangement uses TRBV20-1 and TRBJ1-2, with 9 bases lining up with TRBD1. The CDR3 runs 15 residues. Germline CDR1 reads DFQATT; CDR2 reads SNEGSKA (reference sequence). Trimming removed 2 bases from V and 4 bases from J; junction bases left unmatched: 8. CDR3: CSARPGQGVLYGYTF. The CDR3 DNA follows: TGCAGTGCTAGACCGGGACAGGGCGTTCTCTATGGCTACACCTTC.

This clonotype occurred once. At one end, the junction sequence differs from germline, possibly due to a read error. This chain connects TRBV27 to TRBJ2-7; 7 bases match TRBD2. Germline CDR1 reads MNHEY; CDR2 reads SMNVEV (reference sequence). The CDR3 has 14 amino acids. The CDR3 sequence: CASSYTSATYEQDF. Here the CDR3 DNA reads TGTGCCAGCAGTTATACTAGCGCAACCTACGAGCAGGACTTC.

This clonotype was observed a few times. V gene TRBV9 combines with J gene TRBJ2-3; 8 bases are shared with TRBD2. Trimming removed 0 bases from V and 4 bases from J; junction bases left unmatched: 4. Germline V gene sequence: CDR1 SGDLS, CDR2 YYNGEE. The CDR3 contains 15 residues. CDR3 amino acids: CASSVAGGPPDTQYF. Written as DNA, the CDR3 is TGTGCCAGCAGCGTAGCGGGGGGGCCCCCAGATACGCAGTATTTT.

The chain uses TRBV6-2 or TRBV6-3 and TRBJ2-1, with 8 nucleotides matching TRBD2. The V and J ends lost 2 bases and 5 bases, in that order; junction bases with no gene match: 2. Germline V lookup: CDR1 MNHEY, CDR2 SVGEGT. The CDR3 consists of 14 residues. As DNA, the CDR3 is TGTGCCAGCAGTTACACTAGCGGCGACAATGAGCAGTTCTTC. This gives the protein CASSYTSGDNEQFF.

The chain links TRBV7-2 to TRBJ2-5, with 7 positions matching TRBD1. J gave up 7 bases and V 5 bases, and 19 bases lay outside the gene matches. Per the germline V gene, CDR1 is SGHTA and CDR2 is FQGNSA. This CDR3 region has 17 residues. The CDR3 bases are TGTGCCAGCAGCCCCCTGCTGGTGGCAGGGGGACCCGGGACCCAGTACTTC. Its translation: CASSPLLVAGGPGTQYF.

This chain connects TRBV24-1 to TRBJ2-3; D is unresolved. Germline assignment: CDR1 KGHDR and CDR2 SFDVKD. The CDR3 runs to 15 residues. V was pared by 1 base and J by 6 bases, with 13 bases between. CDR3 sequence (DNA): TGTGCCACCAGTGATTTAAAGGCCCCGACCGATACGCAGTATTTT. The encoded protein is CATSDLKAPTDTQYF.

This chain links TRBV6-1 with TRBJ1-1; the D is unclear. Trimming cost V 0 bases and J 0 bases, with 5 bases left between them. CDR3 size: 14 residues. The germline CDR1 and CDR2 sequences are MNHNS and SASEGT. The CDR3 reads CASSEAEMNTEAFF. The DNA for the CDR3 is TGTGCCAGCAGTGAAGCTGAGATGAACACTGAAGCTTTCTTT.

The chain uses TRBV27 and TRBJ2-1; D is undetermined. The CDR3 covers 13 residues. Trimming took off 2 bases at V and 5 bases at J, with 7 bases between the two ends. Per the germline V gene, CDR1 is MNHEY and CDR2 is SMNVEV (reference sequence). The CDR3 protein is CASSLGKNNEQFF. As DNA, the CDR3 is TGTGCCAGCAGTTTAGGAAAGAACAATGAGCAGTTCTTC.

This chain links TRBV7-9 with TRBJ1-5, with TRBD1 matching 9 bases. This CDR3 contains 18 residues. The V gene end was trimmed by 5 bases and the J gene end by 1 base; junction bases not matched to a gene: 12. The germline V gene encodes CDR1 SEHNR and CDR2 FQNEAQ (reference sequence). The CDR3 sequence: CASSLGTGPQGSNQPQHF. The CDR3 region has the DNA TGTGCCAGCAGCCTGGGGACAGGGCCTCAGGGGAGCAATCAGCCCCAGCATTTT.

J is TRBJ2-1 and V is TRBV11-2, with a possible D match to TRBD1 (5 bases). This CDR3 comprises 18 residues. The germline V and J ends were trimmed by 2 bases and 4 bases, with 21 bases remaining between them. Germline V gene lookup returns CDR1 SGHAT and CDR2 FQNNGV. The CDR3 DNA reads as TGTGCCAGCAGCTTATTAGTCCGGACACCTCGAACGTACAATGAGCAGTTCTTC. It codes for CASSLLVRTPRTYNEQFF.

There are a few counts of this clonotype. The chain is built from TRBV4-2 and TRBJ2-3; 14 bases line up with TRBD2. The CDR3 is 18 residues long. The junction had 3 bases not matched to a gene; V was cut back by 1 base and J by 0 bases. Germline V gene data show CDR1 as LGHNA and CDR2 as YNFKEQ. This CDR3 reads CASSQGLAGGPSTDTQYF. As DNA, the CDR3 is TGTGCCAGCAGCCAAGGACTAGCGGGAGGGCCTAGCACAGATACGCAGTATTTT.

This chain uses TRBV29-1 with TRBJ2-3; 7 nucleotides line up with TRBD2. This CDR3 is 13 amino acids long. The V and J ends lost 3 bases and 8 bases, in that order; junction bases with no gene match: 8. CDR1 is SQVTM, CDR2 ANQGSEA, per germline. This CDR3 is CSVDPAGRATQYF. In nucleotides, the CDR3 is TGCAGCGTTGATCCAGCAGGGAGGGCTACGCAGTATTTT.

This chain links TRBV27 with TRBJ1-6; D gene uncertain. This CDR3 spans 14 amino acids. The V gene lost 2 bases and the J gene lost 9 bases, with 11 bases spanning the gap. The germline V gene has CDR1 MNHEY and CDR2 SMNVEV (reference sequence). This CDR3 reads CASSLTNKGSPLHF. The DNA for the CDR3 is TGTGCCAGCAGTTTAACCAACAAGGGTTCACCCCTCCACTTT.

This clonotype has more than one count but fewer than ten. This sequence joins TRBV7-9 and TRBJ2-3; 7 bases line up with TRBD2. The CDR3 is made up of 15 amino acids. Germline V gene sequence: CDR1 SEHNR, CDR2 FQNEAQ (reference sequence). V lost 0 bases and J lost 5; bases outside the gene matches: 5. The CDR3 sequence: CASSLAGLDIDTQYF. The CDR3 nucleotides are TGTGCCAGCAGCTTAGCCGGACTAGACATAGATACGCAGTATTTT.

A few counts support this clonotype. The junction departs from the called germline gene at one end, perhaps through a read error. For the CDR3, the DNA is TGCAGTGCTCGAGATATAATAGCCAAAAACATTCAGTACTTC. Translation: CSARDIIAKNIQYF. V gene TRBV20-1 combines with J gene TRBJ2-4; unclear D gene. Looked up from germline, CDR1 is DFQATT and CDR2 is SNEGSKA (reference sequence). This CDR3 is 14 amino acids long.

With respect to this clonotype: Possible read error: a much larger clone is one base away. The chain is built from TRBV5-6 and TRBJ2-7; a weak D match, TRBD1 (6 bases). The CDR3 is 14 amino acids. Germline values: CDR1 SGHDT, CDR2 YYEEEE. CDR3 DNA sequence: TGTGTCAGCAGACGGACAGATCTCGTCTTCGAGCAGTACTTC. This translates into CVSRRTDLVFEQYF. The full variable domain, with the rest looked up from reference TRBV5-6 and TRBJ2-7, is DAGVTQSPTHLIKTRGQQVTLRCSPKSGHDTVSWYQQALGQGPQFIFQYYEEEERQRGNFPDRFSGHQFPNYSSELNVNALLLGDSALYLCVSRRTDLVFEQYFGPGTRLTVT.

The J gene is TRBJ1-2, the V gene TRBV27; TRBD1 matches at 9 bases. The CDR3 is made up of 15 amino acids. From germline, CDR1 is MNHEY and CDR2 SMNVEV (reference sequence). Losses at the gene ends were 4 bases for V and 6 bases for J; bases not matched to a gene: 9. The CDR3 is CASSSFGTGLNGYTF. DNA of the CDR3: TGTGCCAGCAGTTCCTTCGGGACAGGGTTGAATGGCTACACCTTC.